A selection of T cell receptor beta chains follows, all from one sample in a study of PD-1 blockade in classical Hodgkin lymphoma. The data were produced by immunoSEQ multiplex PCR, yet TCRdb's version contains in-frame clones alone and is incomplete. The table has 4,500 to 6,000 clones, around two thirds seen once. The input for sequencing was CD8+ T cells from blood, taken before the fourth cycle of nivolumab. Source of these receptors: a human donor with classical Hodgkin lymphoma. The CDR3 runs from the conserved cysteine through the conserved F or W. The D gene is left open where the match is weak. Clone size is stated in some rows and not others, as once, few, many or a class when expanded.

j_gene | v_gene | abundance | d_gene | CDR3aa | CDR3nt
TRBJ2-7 | TRBV27 | - | - | CASAQHSYEQYF | TGTGCCAGTGCGCAGCACTCCTACGAGCAGTACTTC
TRBJ2-1 | TRBV13 | - | - | CASSPHSGSYNEQFF | TGTGCCAGCAGCCCACATAGCGGATCGTACAATGAGCAGTTCTTC
TRBJ2-2 | TRBV7-6 | - | - | CASSLDPNTGELFF | TGTGCCAGCAGCTTAGACCCAAACACCGGGGAGCTGTTTTTT
TRBJ2-6 | TRBV27 | - | TRBD2 | CASNGAGPPSGANVLTF | TGTGCCAGCAATGGAGCGGGACCCCCCTCTGGGGCCAACGTCCTGACTTTC
TRBJ2-1 | TRBV29-1 | - | - | CSAGAGNNEQFF | TGCAGCGCTGGAGCGGGCAACAATGAGCAGTTCTTC
TRBJ2-1 | TRBV6-5 | - | - | CASSYRRVPYNEQFF | TGTGCCAGCAGTTACCGCAGGGTTCCCTACAATGAGCAGTTCTTC
TRBJ2-7 | TRBV2 | - | TRBD1 | CASSATGGASYEQYF | TGTGCCAGCAGCGCTACAGGGGGCGCGTCCTACGAGCAGTACTTC
TRBJ2-7 | TRBV5-6 | few | - | CASSKPLREQYF | TGTGCCAGCAGCAAACCTCTCAGGGAGCAGTACTTC
TRBJ2-5 | TRBV4-2 | - | - | CASSQEGKGEETQYF | TGTGCCAGCAGCCAAGAAGGTAAGGGGGAAGAGACCCAGTACTTC
TRBJ2-1 | TRBV6-6 | few | - | CASSPANEQFF | TGTGCCAGCAGCCCCGCGAATGAGCAGTTCTTC
TRBJ2-7 | TRBV7-8 | - | - | CASSQGSFGGPETDLGKQYF | TGTGCCAGCAGCCAGGGTTCCTTCGGTGGGCCCGAGACAGACCTAGGCAAGCAGTACTTC
TRBJ2-7 | TRBV10-2 | large | - | CASSPLVRSEQYF | TGCGCCAGCAGTCCCCTAGTCCGGTCCGAGCAGTACTTC
TRBJ1-5 | TRBV5-6 | medium-sized | - | CASSLGQSYSNQPQHF | TGTGCCAGCAGCTTAGGACAGTCTTATAGCAATCAGCCCCAGCATTTT
TRBJ2-5 | TRBV7-9 | - | - | CASSSDLEGETQYF | TGTGCCAGCAGCTCGGACTTGGAGGGGGAGACCCAGTACTTC
TRBJ2-2 | TRBV14 | few | - | CASSQELHTGELFF | TGTGCCAGCAGCCAAGAACTTCACACCGGGGAGCTGTTTTTT
TRBJ2-7 | TRBV18 | - | - | CASSPWTSSYEQYF | TGTGCCAGCTCACCATGGACGTCTTCCTACGAGCAGTACTTC
TRBJ2-7 | TRBV7-9 | once | TRBD2 | CASSLTSESYEQYF | TGTGCCAGCAGCCTGACTAGCGAGTCCTACGAGCAGTACTTC
TRBJ2-5 | TRBV7-8 | - | TRBD2 | CASSLRLAGMETQYF | TGTGCCAGCAGCCTAAGACTAGCGGGAATGGAGACCCAGTACTTC
TRBJ2-5 | TRBV6-1 | once | - | CARLGGRKQTQYF | TGTGCCAGACTGGGGGGGCGAAAGCAGACCCAGTACTTC
TRBJ2-1 | TRBV7-9 | few | TRBD2 | CASSPTGTSDYNEQFF | TGTGCCAGCAGCCCGACCGGGACTAGCGATTACAATGAGCAGTTCTTC
TRBJ2-7 | TRBV27 | few | TRBD1 | CASSYGTGVEQYF | TGTGCCAGCAGTTACGGGACAGGTGTCGAGCAGTACTTC
TRBJ1-3 | TRBV11-2 | - | - | CASSLFFDSGNTIYF | TGTGCCAGCAGCTTATTTTTTGACTCTGGAAACACCATATATTTT
TRBJ2-2 | TRBV27 | - | - | CASRRANTGELFF | TGTGCCAGCAGGCGAGCGAACACCGGGGAGCTGTTTTTT
TRBJ2-1 | TRBV6-5 | - | - | CASSAFDGYEQFF | TGTGCCAGCAGCGCCTTCGACGGGTATGAGCAGTTCTTC
TRBJ2-7 | TRBV27 | - | - | CASSPWDRAYEQYF | TGTGCCAGCAGTCCCTGGGACCGAGCCTACGAGCAGTACTTC
TRBJ2-1 | TRBV27 | - | - | CASSRIWAEQFF | TGTGCCAGCAGCCGGATCTGGGCTGAGCAGTTCTTC
TRBJ2-5 | TRBV2 | - | - | CASSGTVQETQYF | TGTGCCAGCAGTGGAACAGTCCAAGAGACCCAGTACTTC
TRBJ2-5 | TRBV27 | once | TRBD2 | CASTPTGGSLLETQYF | TGTGCCAGCACCCCGACGGGCGGGAGTTTGTTAGAGACCCAGTACTTC
TRBJ1-2 | TRBV5-5 | - | - | CASSQDSYGYTF | TGTGCCAGCAGCCAGGACAGCTATGGCTACACCTTC
TRBJ2-5 | TRBV18 | - | TRBD1 | CASGSRDRADETQYF | TGTGCCAGTGGGTCGCGGGACAGGGCCGATGAGACCCAGTACTTC
TRBJ1-4 | TRBV7-2 | - | - | CASSLDSLVDNEKLFF | TGTGCCAGCAGCCTAGACAGTTTAGTAGATAATGAAAAACTGTTTTTT
TRBJ2-6 | TRBV21-1 | - | - | CASRGWLQQSRANVLTF | TGTGCCAGCAGGGGATGGCTACAACAAAGTCGGGCCAACGTCCTGACTTTC
TRBJ2-1 | TRBV27 | - | - | CASSLGAGTYNEQFF | TGTGCCAGCAGTTTAGGGGCGGGAACATACAATGAGCAGTTCTTC
TRBJ2-1 | TRBV15 | few | TRBD2 | CATRDSGRFHNEQFF | TGTGCCACCAGGGATAGCGGGAGGTTCCACAATGAGCAGTTCTTC
TRBJ2-2 | TRBV7-9 | - | - | CASSSLKGIPGELFF | TGTGCCAGCAGCTCACTTAAGGGGATCCCCGGGGAGCTGTTTTTT
TRBJ2-1 | TRBV11-2 | - | TRBD2 | CASTLGTSGLNEQFF | TGTGCCAGCACTTTAGGAACTAGCGGGTTAAATGAGCAGTTCTTC
TRBJ1-5 | TRBV13 | - | - | CASSLGQINQPQHF | TGTGCCAGCAGCTTAGGACAGATAAATCAGCCCCAGCATTTT
TRBJ2-3 | TRBV29-1 | - | - | CSGDTTSTDTQYF | TGCAGCGGGGACACTACTAGCACAGATACGCAGTATTTT
TRBJ2-3 | TRBV11-2 | - | - | CASSSVRGGTGTDTQYF | TGTGCCAGCAGCTCGGTCAGGGGGGGCACCGGCACAGATACGCAGTATTTT
TRBJ2-7 | TRBV9 | - | - | CASSVGDYNSYEQYF | TGTGCCAGCAGCGTAGGCGACTATAACTCCTACGAGCAGTACTTC
TRBJ2-7 | TRBV11-2 | - | - | CASSKTNINSYEQYF | TGTGCCAGCAGCAAGACTAATATAAACTCCTACGAGCAGTACTTC
TRBJ2-5 | TRBV4-1 | - | TRBD1 | CASSQGGTAKETQYF | TGCGCCAGCAGCCAAGGAGGGACAGCAAAAGAGACCCAGTACTTC
TRBJ2-1 | TRBV7-6 | few | TRBD1 | CASSTLTAGTGVHEQFF | TGTGCCAGCAGCACGCTCACGGCCGGGACAGGGGTGCACGAGCAGTTCTTC
TRBJ2-7 | TRBV4-1 | - | TRBD2 | CASSQGTNLAGGTYEQYF | TGCGCCAGCAGCCAAGGGACGAATTTAGCGGGAGGTACCTACGAGCAGTACTTC
TRBJ1-5 | TRBV30 | - | - | CAWSVGWDQPQHF | TGTGCCTGGAGCGTAGGGTGGGATCAGCCCCAGCATTTT
TRBJ2-1 | TRBV19 | medium-sized | - | CASSIGGNEQFF | TGTGCCAGTAGTATTGGGGGGAATGAGCAGTTCTTC
TRBJ2-1 | TRBV10-3 | few | - | CAINTGSNEQFF | TGTGCCATTAATACAGGGAGCAATGAGCAGTTCTTC
TRBJ2-2 | TRBV27 | - | - | CASSPAGTGELFF | TGTGCCAGCAGTCCCGCTGGCACCGGGGAGCTGTTTTTT
TRBJ2-2 | TRBV19 | - | TRBD1 | CASSPGQGATGELFF | TGTGCCAGTAGTCCGGGACAGGGGGCCACCGGGGAGCTGTTTTTT
TRBJ1-2 | TRBV29-1 | - | TRBD1 | CSVEGQPTTRYGYTF | TGCAGCGTCGAGGGACAGCCGACAACTCGCTATGGCTACACCTTC
TRBJ2-2 | TRBV4-1 | - | TRBD1 | CASSQAGQENTGELFF | TGCGCCAGCAGCCAAGCGGGACAGGAAAACACCGGGGAGCTGTTTTTT
TRBJ1-2 | TRBV5-8 | - | - | CASSIQINYGYTF | TGTGCCAGCAGCATACAGATAAACTATGGCTACACCTTC
TRBJ2-1 | TRBV13 | - | TRBD2 | CASSSPLAGDSYNEQFF | TGTGCCAGCAGCTCACCTCTAGCGGGAGACTCCTACAATGAGCAGTTCTTC
TRBJ2-7 | TRBV6-1 | - | - | CASSSVGSYEQYF | TGTGCCAGCAGCTCGGTGGGTTCCTACGAGCAGTACTTC